This T cell receptor (beta chain) was sequenced for a study of OX40 agonist ivuxolimab in advanced cancers. For context, the study as a whole: The costimulatory receptor OX40 (CD134) was targeted by ivuxolimab, a fully human IgG2 agonistic monoclonal antibody. Among the 50 to 55 dose-escalation patients, around 19 had hepatocellular carcinoma, roughly 15 melanoma, 9 renal cell carcinoma and 9 head and neck cancer. The paper describes the monotherapy dose-escalation part (N ≈ 51 patients) of the phase I trial of ivuxolimab. Three dose-escalation patients achieved partial responses, one with hepatocellular carcinoma and two with cutaneous melanoma. Prior anti-PD-1, anti-PD-L1 or anti-CTLA-4 therapy was permitted, and 40% to 50% of dose-escalation patients had received checkpoint inhibitors. The point of sequencing TCRbeta in the periphery was to test whether ivuxolimab changed TCR sequence diversity and drove clonal T-cell expansion. Intravenous ivuxolimab was administered to patients every 2 weeks at six dose levels: 0.01, 0.1, 0.3, 1.5, 3 and 10 mg/kg. A male proportion of almost 85% and a mean age of approximately 60 years, ranging from roughly 20 to 80, were recorded for the dose-escalation cohort.

Patients with a history of autoimmune disease or receiving systemic immunosuppression were excluded from the trial. In every dose cohort, peripheral blood was drawn for TCR sequencing at baseline, cycle 4 day 1, and cycle 7 day 1. The samples were drawn from a first-in-human, open-label, multicenter phase I dose-escalation trial of ivuxolimab. Adults with locally advanced or metastatic melanoma, renal cell carcinoma, hepatocellular carcinoma or head and neck squamous cell carcinoma were enrolled in the trial. CD4+ and CD8+ T cells were sorted separately from peripheral blood before TCR sequencing. V is pared back by 6 bases and J by 7 bases, with 9 bases lying between the germline termini. Sequences MDHEN (CDR1) and SYDVKM (CDR2) are obtained from the germline V gene. Taken from cysteine to phenylalanine, the CDR3 has 11 residues. Only CDR3 DNA is held: 33 bases, read in frame from base 1. Genomic DNA was extracted from sorted cells for sequencing of the TCRbeta CDR3 region. The immunoSEQ Assay was used for sequencing of TCRbeta CDR3 regions. This immuneACCESS table, as held by TCRdb, lists in-frame sequences with V and J called but not all clones. Of the missing ones, under half trace to an unresolved V gene in checked studies; the others have no known cause. The sample table holds about 100,000 clones, of which approximately 90% were seen once. Of the sample, about 0.76% is held by the ten largest clones.

Summary of the overall study and its limitations: Antigen specificity was not determined for the clonally expanded peripheral T cells. Low levels of normalized T-cell clonal expansion were also seen in some patients who did not respond. In the 0.1-3.0 mg/kg groups, partial responders were among the patients with the lowest normalized peripheral clonal expansion, particularly in CD8+ T cells. Clonal expansion of both CD4+ and CD8+ blood T cells was observed from baseline to week 6 at doses 0.1 to 3.0 mg/kg. After ivuxolimab, more expanded clones were found on average in CD8+ T cells than in CD4+ T cells.

Comments on this clone: Its binding antigen is unknown. Per-base quality was not reported, and no clone a single base away is much larger than it.

The sequence joins TRBV28 to TRBJ2-5, with the D gene call left open. The receptor comes from an adult with an advanced solid tumor such as melanoma, head and neck, liver or kidney cancer. The sample in question was CD4+ or CD8+ T cells sorted from blood, obtained in a trial of the OX40 agonist ivuxolimab. CDR3 reads: CASRWQATQYF. The nucleotide sequence is TGTGCCAGCAGATGGCAGGCGACCCAGTACTTC. The full variable domain, completed from the reference TRBV28 and TRBJ2-5 proteins outside the CDR3, reads DVKVTQSSRYLVKRTGEKVFLECVQDMDHENMFWYRQDPGLGLRLIYFSYDVKMKEKGDIPEGYSVSREKKERFSLILESASTNQTSMYLCASRWQATQYFGPGTRLLVL.